These 25 T cell receptor beta chains share one sample of origin, sequenced in a study of shared clonotypes between healthy human individuals. CD8 cells regarded as naive lacked CD45RO, were positively chosen for CCR7, and omitted terminally differentiated effector memory CD45RA+ cells. The assay was immunoSEQ multiplex PCR, and TCRdb's table has in-frame clones only and misses some. The table has some 580,000 clones, roughly 98% seen once. The sequenced sample was naive CD8+ T cells sorted from blood. The source of these receptors is a man in his thirties or forties in good health.

The chain has TRBV28 and TRBJ2-3; a possible D gene is TRBD1 (5 bases). Germline CDR1 and CDR2: MDHEN and SYDVKM. The V and J ends lost 2 bases and 0 bases respectively, with 12 bases between them. This CDR3 contains 16 residues. The CDR3 DNA reads as TGTGCCAGCAGTTTAATGGGGCTCCAAAGCACAGATACGCAGTATTTT. Translating gives CASSLMGLQSTDTQYF.

The rearrangement joins TRBV10-1 to TRBJ2-7; 7 bases are a match to TRBD2. The V segment lost 3 bases and the J segment 2 bases; nucleotides outside the gene matches: 4. The length of the CDR3 is 14 residues. Germline assignment: CDR1 WNHNN and CDR2 SYGVQD (reference sequence). This chain's CDR3 is CASSESSGPYEQYF. The CDR3, as DNA: TGCGCCAGCAGTGAATCTAGCGGACCCTACGAGCAGTACTTC.

The V and J genes are TRBV15 and TRBJ2-7, with a tentative D call TRBD1 (6 bases). The CDR3 runs 14 residues. CDR1 LNHNV and CDR2 YYDKDF come from the germline V gene (reference sequence). V shed 3 bases and J shed 5 bases, with 14 bases lying between them. This CDR3 reads CATSRGIEGDEQYF. In DNA form, the CDR3 reads TGTGCCACCAGCAGGGGGATCGAGGGGGACGAGCAGTACTTC. The full variable domain, its missing parts supplied by reference TRBV15 and TRBJ2-7, is DAMVIQNPRYQVTQFGKPVTLSCSQTLNHNVMYWYQQKSSQAPKLLFHYYDKDFNNEADTPDNFQSRRPNTSFCFLDIRSPGLGDTAMYLCATSRGIEGDEQYFGPGTRLTVT.

This sequence joins TRBV5-1 and TRBJ1-1; maybe TRBD1 (5 bases). Deletions cut 2 bases from V and 0 bases from J, with 17 bases between. There are 17 residues in the CDR3. Germline CDR1 reads SGHRS; CDR2 reads YFSETQ. The CDR3 spells CASSFKPLGGMNTEAFF. For the CDR3, the DNA is TGCGCCAGCAGCTTCAAACCCCTCGGGGGGATGAACACTGAAGCTTTCTTT.

The chain uses TRBV6-1 and TRBJ2-2; 9 bases agree with TRBD1. The CDR3 contains 16 residues. V was pared by 4 bases and J by 5 bases, with 8 bases of the junction left unmatched. Germline CDR1 reads MNHNS; CDR2 reads SASEGT. The DNA for the CDR3 is TGTGCCAGCAGTGCAACCGGGACAGGGAGAACCGGGGAGCTGTTTTTT. This encodes CASSATGTGRTGELFF.

The chain has TRBV29-1 and TRBJ1-2; D ambiguous. The CDR3 consists of 12 residues. Germline CDR1 reads SQVTM; CDR2 reads ANQGSEA. V lost 3 bases and J lost 8, with 13 bases in between. CDR3 in amino acids: CSVESRRPGYTF. The CDR3 bases are TGCAGCGTTGAGTCTCGTAGGCCGGGCTACACCTTC.

A note on this clone: Additional DNA sequences in this sample encode the identical CDR3. The gene calls are TRBV9 and TRBJ2-1; either TRBD1 or TRBD2 may fit D (6 bases each). Germline V gives CDR1 SGDLS, CDR2 YYNGEE. With 0 bases removed from V and 2 bases from J, the gap between germline ends came to 9 bases. This CDR3 has 15 residues. CDR3 in DNA: TGTGCCAGCAGCGTAGAGGGGGGAACCTACAATGAGCAGTTCTTC. It yields the protein CASSVEGGTYNEQFF.

This clone was observed a single time. Relative to the germline gene, one junction end is altered; a read error may explain this. The chain combines TRBV11-3 with TRBJ2-1; 8 bases fit TRBD2. Looked up from germline, CDR1 is SGHNT and CDR2 is YENEEA. The CDR3 contains 16 residues. CDR3 DNA: TGTGCCAGCAGCTTAGGCGGGAGGTTTCGGTACAATGAGCAGCTCTTC. Its translation is CASSLGGRFRYNEQLF.

V and J are TRBV20-1 and TRBJ2-1; no clear D gene. The CDR3 sequence is 11 residues long. Trimming removed 6 bases at V and 4 bases at J, with 7 bases between. In germline, CDR1 is DFQATT, CDR2 SNEGSKA (reference sequence). Here the CDR3 reads CSAIHYNEQFF. The CDR3 bases are TGCAGTGCGATCCATTACAATGAGCAGTTCTTC.

The chain links TRBV4-1 to TRBJ2-3, with 9 bases fitting TRBD2. The CDR3 length is 16 residues. Germline CDR1 and CDR2: MGHRA and YSYEKL. J gave up 1 base and V 1 base, and 3 bases lay outside the gene matches. This CDR3 reads CASSQVGGRGTDTQYF. In DNA form, the CDR3 reads TGCGCCAGCAGCCAAGTGGGCGGGAGGGGCACAGATACGCAGTATTTT.

The rearrangement joins TRBV9 to TRBJ2-2; no definite D call. Germline CDR1 reads SGDLS; CDR2 reads YYNGEE. The CDR3 has 14 amino acids. Trimming pared 3 bases from V and 1 base from J, leaving 7 bases between. In DNA form, the CDR3 reads TGTGCCAGCAGCGGAACACAGAACACCGGGGAGCTGTTTTTT. This gives the protein CASSGTQNTGELFF.

The gene calls are TRBV7-6 and TRBJ2-5; D gene unclear. Germline lookup yields CDR1 SGHVS and CDR2 FNYEAQ. CDR3 length: 12 amino acids. The ends were cut back, 2 bases at V and 3 bases at J, with 4 bases in the middle. In DNA, the CDR3 is TGTGCCAGCAGCTTACTGGAAGAGACCCAGTACTTC. Translating gives CASSLLEETQYF.

The gene calls are TRBV27 and TRBJ2-7; 7 nucleotides match TRBD2. The CDR3 consists of 12 residues. Trimming removed 5 bases from V and 8 bases from J; junction bases left unmatched: 6. CDR1 is MNHEY, CDR2 SMNVEV, per germline (reference sequence). CDR3 sequence: CASSGLADQQYF. The CDR3 bases are TGTGCCAGCAGTGGGCTAGCGGACCAGCAGTACTTC.

The rearrangement joins TRBV11-2 to TRBJ2-3; D remains unclear. Trimming removed 5 bases from V and 2 bases from J, with 8 bases in between. CDR1 SGHAT and CDR2 FQNNGV come from the germline V gene. The CDR3 covers 13 residues. As DNA, the CDR3 is TGTGCCAGCAGCCTCTACTACACAGATACGCAGTATTTT. It is translated as CASSLYYTDTQYF.

This clone was recorded only once. The CDR3 DNA reads TGCGCCAGCAGCTTTGTGACAGGGACAATCTACGAGCAGTACTTC. As protein: CASSFVTGTIYEQYF. The V gene is TRBV5-1, the J gene TRBJ2-7; 7 bases align to TRBD1. This CDR3 is 15 amino acids long. Germline CDR1 and CDR2: SGHRS and YFSETQ. J was trimmed by 3 bases and V by 2 bases; bases with no gene match: 8.

The chain carries TRBV2 and TRBJ1-1, with 8 bases lining up with TRBD1. The CDR3 consists of 12 residues. With 11 bases clipped from V and 5 bases from J, the junction kept 7 bases outside the gene matches. Germline CDR1 reads SNHLY; CDR2 reads FYNNEI. The CDR3 reads CAGDRGETEAFF. The CDR3 bases are TGTGCCGGAGACAGGGGAGAAACTGAAGCTTTCTTT.

This chain uses TRBV7-6 with TRBJ1-1, with TRBD1 matching 10 bases. CDR1 is SGHVS and CDR2 is FNYEAQ in the germline V gene. V lost 3 bases to trimming and J lost 3 bases; unmatched junction nucleotides: 1. The CDR3 extends over 14 amino acids. CDR3 coding DNA: TGTGCCAGCAGCTTGGGGACAGGGGACACTGAAGCTTTCTTT. Translating it yields CASSLGTGDTEAFF.

This clone occurred once. V usage is TRBV7-9 and J usage is TRBJ1-5, with D perhaps matching TRBD1 (5 bases). Germline CDR1 is SEHNR and CDR2 is FQNEAQ (reference sequence). The CDR3 is 18 residues long. Trimming pared 4 bases from V and 2 bases from J, leaving 21 bases between. CDR3 sequence reads: CASSSGARDGGGNQPQHF. The CDR3 nucleotides read TGTGCCAGCAGCTCCGGGGCCCGGGACGGAGGCGGCAATCAGCCCCAGCATTTT.

V usage is TRBV19 and J usage is TRBJ2-7; D is tentatively TRBD1 or TRBD2 (5 bases each). Germline CDR1 is LNHDA and CDR2 is SQIVND (reference sequence). The V end lost 4 bases, the J end lost 6 bases, and 16 bases lay between the germline ends. The CDR3 covers 14 residues. CDR3 region: CASSTNTGTLEQYF. CDR3 DNA: TGTGCCAGTAGTACAAACACCGGGACGCTCGAGCAGTACTTC.

This sequence joins TRBV5-1 and TRBJ1-1; no reliable D call. Trimming cost V 0 bases and J 5 bases, with 11 bases left between them. CDR1 is SGHRS and CDR2 is YFSETQ in the germline V gene. This CDR3 has 14 residues. The DNA for the CDR3 is TGCGCCAGCAGCTTGGCGGGCCTTGGAACTGAAGCTTTCTTT. Translation gives CASSLAGLGTEAFF.

The J gene is TRBJ2-1, the V gene TRBV30; D unresolved. The CDR3 covers 12 residues. The V end was cut by 0 bases, the J end by 8 bases, with 8 bases between. Germline CDR1 reads GTSNPN; CDR2 reads SVGIG (reference sequence). This CDR3 is CAWSVSTDEQFF. CDR3 in DNA: TGTGCCTGGAGTGTAAGTACTGATGAGCAGTTCTTC.

The rearrangement uses TRBV9 and TRBJ2-1; the D call may be TRBD1 or TRBD2 (6 bases each). Trimming left V 4 bases short and J 4 bases short, with 15 bases between. The CDR3 is made up of 15 amino acids. Germline V gene data show CDR1 as SGDLS and CDR2 as YYNGEE. The CDR3 coding sequence is TGTGCCAGCAGCTATCAGCAGGGGACTTACAATGAGCAGTTCTTC. Protein sequence: CASSYQQGTYNEQFF. Looking up the rest from reference TRBV9 and TRBJ2-1 gives the full variable domain: DSGVTQTPKHLITATGQRVTLRCSPRSGDLSVYWYQQSLDQGLQFLIQYYNGEERAKGNILERFSAQQFPDLHSELNLSSLELGDSALYFCASSYQQGTYNEQFFGPGTRLTVL.

This chain joins TRBV7-3 and TRBJ2-1, with 10 bases that match TRBD1. V gave up 3 bases and J gave up 2 bases; unmatched junction bases: 7. The length of the CDR3 is 17 residues. Germline CDR1 SGHTA, CDR2 FQGTGA. This CDR3 reads CASSLSGDRGTYNEQFF. The CDR3 DNA reads as TGTGCCAGCAGCTTGTCTGGGGACAGGGGAACCTACAATGAGCAGTTCTTC.

The chain recombines TRBV28 with TRBJ2-5; 11 nucleotides agree with TRBD2. V was clipped by 3 bases and J by 1 base; unmatched bases: 7. CDR1 and CDR2 (germline): MDHEN, SYDVKM. CDR3 length: 17 amino acids. As DNA, the CDR3 is TGTGCCAGCAGTTTCCCTCCACTAGCGGGGGCCCAAGAGACCCAGTACTTC. It specifies CASSFPPLAGAQETQYF.

About this clone itself: The germline gene is not matched at one end of the junction; a read error may be the cause. This chain joins TRBV28 and TRBJ2-1, with D possibly matching TRBD2 (5 bases). CDR1 and CDR2 from the germline V gene are MDHEN and SYDVKM. CDR3 size: 11 residues. This chain's CDR3 is CASTLAYEQFF. DNA for the CDR3: TGTGCCAGCACTTTAGCGTATGAGCAGTTCTTC.